One sample yielded the 16 T cell receptor beta chains listed below, sequenced in a study of blood T cell repertoires in COVID-19. TCRdb keeps only in-frame clones here, not all; method: immunoSEQ multiplex PCR. The sample carries some 270,000 clones, 86% recorded once. The sequencing sample was made of peripheral blood. These TCRs come from a woman aged 80 or over with COVID-19, enrolled during active disease.

The chain is built from TRBV24-1 and TRBJ2-3, with D uncertain. Per the germline V gene, CDR1 is KGHDR and CDR2 is SFDVKD. This CDR3 comprises 15 residues. Trimming took off 7 bases at V and 0 bases at J, with 13 bases between the two ends. CDR3 residues: CATSGGVDSTDTQYF. In nucleotides, the CDR3 is TGTGCCACCAGCGGCGGAGTTGATAGCACAGATACGCAGTATTTT.

The rearrangement joins TRBV5-1 to TRBJ1-5; D might be TRBD1 (6 bases). The CDR3 spans 19 residues. Germline V CDR1 and CDR2: SGHRS, YFSETQ. Trimming pared 1 base from V and 5 bases from J, leaving 25 bases between. DNA of the CDR3: TGCGCCAGCAGCTTGTATTATTTAGGACAGTTAAGGCAGGATCAGCCCCAGCATTTT. This sequence encodes CASSLYYLGQLRQDQPQHF.

This clone is a singleton in its sample. The CDR3 loop reads CACAGSSNQPQHF. In nucleotides, the CDR3 is TGTGCCTGCGCCGGGTCAAGCAATCAGCCCCAGCATTTT. The J gene is TRBJ1-5, the V gene TRBV6-6; no definite D call. This CDR3 region has 13 residues. Germline loops: CDR1 MNHNY, CDR2 SVGAGI (reference sequence). V lost 11 bases and J lost 1, with 12 bases in between.

V is TRBV18 and J is TRBJ1-1; D is uncertain. V dropped 3 bases and J dropped 5 bases, with 7 bases sitting between them. Germline V gene data show CDR1 as KGHSH and CDR2 as LQKENI. The length of the CDR3 is 12 residues. The CDR3 DNA follows: TGTGCCAGCTCACCTGGGCCGACTGAAGCTTTCTTT. Amino acids: CASSPGPTEAFF.

The chain links TRBV18 to TRBJ1-3; TRBD1 is a possible D gene (6 bases). The CDR3 spans 14 residues. CDR1 is KGHSH, CDR2 LQKENI, per germline. The V and J ends lost 1 base and 8 bases respectively, with 12 bases between them. The CDR3 DNA reads as TGTGCCAGCTCACCACTTGCCAGGGGCGACACCATATATTTT. Translated, it gives CASSPLARGDTIYF.

A word on this clone: Other DNA sequences in the same sample also yield this CDR3. The genes are TRBV27 and TRBJ1-4, with D uncertain. Germline values: CDR1 MNHEY, CDR2 SMNVEV (reference sequence). Trimming removed 3 bases at V and 3 bases at J, with 8 bases between. CDR3 length equals 14 residues. This CDR3 reads CASSFGQANEKLFF. CDR3 DNA: TGTGCCAGCAGTTTTGGGCAAGCTAATGAAAAACTGTTTTTT.

The chain employs TRBV6-6 and TRBJ1-1; D is uncertain. Germline CDR1 MNHNY, CDR2 SVGAGI (reference sequence). Trimming pared 2 bases from V and 1 base from J, leaving 8 bases between. The CDR3 is 14 residues long. The CDR3 reads CASSYPQSNTEAFF. CDR3 sequence (DNA): TGTGCCAGCAGTTACCCACAGTCGAACACTGAAGCTTTCTTT.

This clone was seen a single time. The genes are TRBV18 and TRBJ1-2; no definite D call. The V end lost 0 bases, the J end lost 6 bases, and 17 bases lay between the germline ends. Germline CDR1 and CDR2: KGHSH and LQKENI. This CDR3 has 16 residues. CDR3: CASSPPGQSGGHGYTF. The CDR3 DNA is TGTGCCAGCTCACCACCGGGCCAGAGTGGAGGGCATGGCTACACCTTC.

In the case of this clone: Other DNA sequences of this sample code for an identical CDR3. The rearrangement joins TRBV5-6 to TRBJ1-1, with a possible D match to TRBD1 (5 bases). Trimming took off 0 bases at V and 2 bases at J, with 11 bases between the two ends. CDR1 and CDR2 (germline): SGHDT, YYEEEE. This CDR3 comprises 15 residues. CDR3 in amino acids: CASSLEGVVNTEAFF. CDR3 nucleotide sequence: TGTGCCAGCAGCTTGGAAGGGGTGGTAAACACTGAAGCTTTCTTT.

This chain uses TRBV19 with TRBJ1-4; no clear D gene. The germline V gene has CDR1 LNHDA and CDR2 SQIVND (reference sequence). The CDR3 spans 16 residues. Trimming shortened V by 3 bases and J by 0 bases, and 11 bases separated the two germline ends. Written as DNA, the CDR3 is TGTGCCAGTAGTATTGATTCGGGAACAACTAATGAAAAACTGTTTTTT. This encodes CASSIDSGTTNEKLFF. Using reference TRBV19 and TRBJ1-4 for the parts outside the CDR3, the full variable domain is DGGITQSPKYLFRKEGQNVTLSCEQNLNHDAMYWYRQDPGQGLRLIYYSQIVNDFQKGDIAEGYSVSREKKESFPLTVTSAQKNPTAFYLCASSIDSGTTNEKLFFGSGTQLSVL.

The genes are TRBV19 and TRBJ1-2; D not resolved. The CDR3 covers 14 residues. V was cut by 3 bases and J by 4 bases, with 12 bases left in between. Germline CDR1 is LNHDA and CDR2 is SQIVND (reference sequence). CDR3 nucleotide sequence: TGTGCCAGTAGTATTGTCGCGGGAAGCTATGGCTACACCTTC. Translation gives CASSIVAGSYGYTF.

This CDR3 reads CASSQDRGNQPQHF. The CDR3 nucleotides read TGTGCCAGCAGTCAGGACAGGGGCAATCAGCCCCAGCATTTT. The V gene is TRBV6-2 or TRBV6-3, the J gene TRBJ1-5, with 8 bases fitting TRBD1. Trimming took 5 bases from V and 2 from J; bases not matched to a gene: 2. This CDR3 is 14 amino acids long. Germline CDR1 is MNHEY and CDR2 is SVGEGT.

This chain uses TRBV25-1 with TRBJ1-6; TRBD1 matches at 8 bases. V lost 8 bases to trimming and J lost 10 bases; unmatched junction nucleotides: 7. The CDR3 is 13 residues long. From germline, CDR1 is MGHDK and CDR2 SYGVNS. The DNA of the CDR3 is TGTGCCAGCCACGCGACAGGGGTATCACCCCTCCACTTT. It codes for CASHATGVSPLHF.

This chain connects TRBV5-4 to TRBJ1-1, with 8 bases identical to TRBD1. V was clipped by 0 bases and J by 1 base; unmatched bases: 14. The CDR3 runs 19 residues. CDR1 is SGHNT and CDR2 is YYREEE in the germline V gene (reference sequence). The CDR3 sequence: CASSLALTSTGEANTEAFF. The CDR3 DNA sequence: TGTGCCAGCAGCTTGGCCCTCACCTCGACAGGGGAGGCGAACACTGAAGCTTTCTTT. The full variable domain, rest sourced from reference TRBV5-4 and TRBJ1-1, is ETGVTQSPTHLIKTRGQQVTLRCSSQSGHNTVSWYQQALGQGPQFIFQYYREEENGRGNFPPRFSGLQFPNYSSELNVNALELDDSALYLCASSLALTSTGEANTEAFFGQGTRLTVV.

The chain links TRBV3-1 (or the pseudogene TRBV3-2) to TRBJ2-1, with 10 bases matching TRBD2. Germline assignment: CDR1 LGHDT and CDR2 YNNKEL (reference sequence). J gave up 2 bases and V 1 base, and 2 bases lay outside the gene matches. This CDR3 is built from 16 residues. The CDR3 coding sequence is TGTGCCAGCAGCCAAGCAGCGGGGGGGACCTACAATGAGCAGTTCTTC. Protein product: CASSQAAGGTYNEQFF.

The chain combines TRBV6-6 with TRBJ1-1; tentative D call: TRBD1 (6 bases). This CDR3 comprises 16 residues. V gave up 0 bases and J gave up 0 bases, with 11 bases separating them. The germline CDR1 and CDR2 sequences are MNHNY and SVGAGI (reference sequence). CDR3 in DNA: TGTGCCAGCAGTTACTCGCCCGACAGGATGAACACTGAAGCTTTCTTT. Protein: CASSYSPDRMNTEAFF.